The clone carrying this T cell receptor beta chain was counted once. This CDR3 is built from 13 residues. CDR1 MNHEY and CDR2 SVGAGI come from the germline V gene. The V gene lost 8 bases and the J gene lost 4 bases, with 14 bases spanning the gap. The sample originates from a study of blood T cell repertoires in COVID-19. In the authors' workflow: Estimation of nucleated cell counts was performed using reference gene primer amplification. TCRdb's copy holds only in-frame clones and misses some; the assay was immunoSEQ multiplex PCR. V, J and clone size derive from that table, while D and trimming were established from the DNA sequence. The sample has just over 300,000 clones; approximately 83% are singletons. Participants had their cohort set by participant-reported clinical history.

The sequenced sample was PBMCs or T cells enriched from blood (not recorded which). This sequence originates from a man in his thirties or forties who had recovered from COVID-19. V usage is TRBV6-5 and J usage is TRBJ1-2; no clear D. The CDR3 DNA is TGTGCCAGCCTATTATCTGGCGGCTATGGCTACACCTTC. Protein product: CASLLSGGYGYTF.